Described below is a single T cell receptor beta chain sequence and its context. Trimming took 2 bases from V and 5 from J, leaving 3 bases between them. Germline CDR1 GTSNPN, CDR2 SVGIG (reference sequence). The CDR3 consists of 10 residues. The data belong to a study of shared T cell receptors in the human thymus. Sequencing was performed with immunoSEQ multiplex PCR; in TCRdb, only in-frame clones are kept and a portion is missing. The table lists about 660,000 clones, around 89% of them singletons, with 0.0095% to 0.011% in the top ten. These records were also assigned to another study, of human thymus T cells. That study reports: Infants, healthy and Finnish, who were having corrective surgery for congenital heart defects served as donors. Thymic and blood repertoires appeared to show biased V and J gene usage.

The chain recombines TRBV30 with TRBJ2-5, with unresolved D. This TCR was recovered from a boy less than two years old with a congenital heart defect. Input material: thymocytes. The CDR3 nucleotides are TGTGCCTGGAGTCAGGAGACCCAGTACTTC. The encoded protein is CAWSQETQYF.